This passage covers 24 T cell receptor beta chains from one sample sequenced in a study of T cell responses to AZD1222 COVID-19 vaccine. Only in-frame clones appear in the TCRdb table, and some are missing; sequencing was by immunoSEQ multiplex PCR. The data show 250,000 to 300,000 clones, with about 94% seen just once and 0.55% held by the top ten. The sample here was peripheral blood, taken 28 days after the second AZD1222 dose. The receptors originated from an adult who received the AZD1222 COVID-19 vaccine.

V gene TRBV5-5 combines with J gene TRBJ1-5; 7 positions match TRBD1. The V gene end was trimmed by 4 bases and the J gene end by 7 bases; junction bases not matched to a gene: 11. The length of the CDR3 is 15 residues. Per germline, CDR1 SGHKS and CDR2 YYEKEE (reference sequence). CDR3 nucleotide sequence: TGTGCCAGCAGCGCCGGGACAGCCCGGGGCCAGCCCCAGCATTTT. This translates into CASSAGTARGQPQHF.

The genes are TRBV2 and TRBJ2-1, with 7 bases identical to TRBD1. The V segment lost 6 bases and the J segment 5 bases; nucleotides outside the gene matches: 1. Per the germline V gene, CDR1 is SNHLY and CDR2 is FYNNEI. This CDR3 is built from 12 residues. The CDR3 sequence: CASRTGDNEQFF. CDR3 DNA sequence: TGTGCCAGCAGAACAGGGGACAATGAGCAGTTCTTC. The entire variable domain, with the rest obtained from reference TRBV2 and TRBJ2-1, is as follows: EPEVTQTPSHQVTQMGQEVILRCVPISNHLYFYWYRQILGQKVEFLVSFYNNEISEKSEIFDDQFSVERPDGSNFTLKIRSTKLEDSAMYFCASRTGDNEQFFGPGTRLTVL.

The chain carries TRBV11-2 and TRBJ1-2; weak D call: TRBD1 (5 bases). This CDR3 contains 12 residues. The V gene's germline CDR1 is SGHAT and CDR2 FQNNGV. V dropped 7 bases and J dropped 4 bases, with 10 bases sitting between them. The DNA for the CDR3 is TGTGCCAGCACCTCGGGACTCTATGGCTACACCTTC. It yields the protein CASTSGLYGYTF.

The chain couples TRBV29-1 to TRBJ1-3; maybe TRBD1 (6 bases). Trimming cost V 7 bases and J 5 bases, with 15 bases left between them. This CDR3 contains 13 residues. CDR1 is SQVTM and CDR2 is ANQGSEA in the germline V gene. This CDR3 reads CSARTADRNTIYF. The CDR3 region has the DNA TGCAGCGCCCGGACAGCGGACCGAAACACCATATATTTT.

This chain uses TRBV5-1 with TRBJ1-2; tentatively, D is TRBD1 (5 bases). The V gene lost 4 bases and the J gene lost 5 bases, with 27 bases spanning the gap. CDR3 length: 18 residues. Germline V gives CDR1 SGHRS, CDR2 YFSETQ. The CDR3 DNA sequence: TGCGCCAGCAGCATCGACGCTCCATTGGGGGTTAATTTTTATGGCTACACCTTC. Translating it yields CASSIDAPLGVNFYGYTF.

The gene calls are TRBV5-4 and TRBJ2-7, with D possibly being TRBD2 (6 bases). The CDR3 contains 15 residues. With 0 bases removed from V and 6 bases from J, the gap between germline ends came to 16 bases. The germline V gene encodes CDR1 SGHNT and CDR2 YYREEE (reference sequence). CDR3 bases: TGTGCCAGCAGCTTGGCCGGGCTAGCGCTCTCCGAGCAGTACTTC. Translation gives CASSLAGLALSEQYF.

This rearrangement joins TRBV19 to TRBJ2-2; 9 bases are a match to TRBD1. CDR1 LNHDA and CDR2 SQIVND come from the germline V gene (reference sequence). There are 15 residues in the CDR3. Germline trimming cut 8 bases from V and 5 bases from J; bases unmatched to any gene: 9. In DNA, the CDR3 is TGTGCCAGTTCGCTGGACAGGGGAAGGACCGGGGAGCTGTTTTTT. Its translation: CASSLDRGRTGELFF.

The V and J genes are TRBV10-3 and TRBJ1-3, with TRBD1 matching 8 bases. The CDR3 spans 14 residues. Germline trimming cut 6 bases from V and 4 bases from J; bases unmatched to any gene: 5. In germline, CDR1 is ENHRY, CDR2 SYGVKD. The CDR3 DNA is TGTGCCATCAGCGGACAGGGCCCGGGAAACACCATATATTTT. As protein: CAISGQGPGNTIYF.

The chain has TRBV19 and TRBJ1-4; D possibly corresponds to TRBD1 (5 bases). This CDR3 is built from 15 residues. Deletions cut 9 bases from V and 5 bases from J, with 19 bases between. The germline V gene has CDR1 LNHDA and CDR2 SQIVND (reference sequence). The CDR3 here is CASSDPGRANEKLFF. The CDR3 DNA reads TGTGCCAGCTCAGATCCGGGACGAGCGAATGAAAAACTGTTTTTT.

V usage is TRBV6-5 and J usage is TRBJ2-2, with D possibly TRBD2 on 5 matching bases. The V gene lost 6 bases and the J gene lost 5 bases, with 16 bases spanning the gap. Per the germline V gene, CDR1 is MNHEY and CDR2 is SVGAGI. The CDR3 is 15 residues long. The CDR3 is CASRRSPTGTGELFF. The CDR3 DNA sequence: TGTGCCAGCAGGCGGAGTCCGACGGGGACCGGGGAGCTGTTTTTT.

The chain employs TRBV6-1 and TRBJ1-3; TRBD1 is a possible D gene (5 bases). Germline loops: CDR1 MNHNS, CDR2 SASEGT. V was shortened by 2 bases and J by 0 bases, with 11 bases between the two germline ends. The CDR3 has 16 residues. The CDR3 DNA sequence: TGTGCCAGCAGTGAACAGGGAAGTGTCTCTGGAAACACCATATATTTT. It specifies CASSEQGSVSGNTIYF.

A remark on this clone: A read error may produce the germline difference seen at one junction end. V and J are TRBV7-9 and TRBJ2-7, with D unresolved. The germline gives CDR1 SEHNR, CDR2 FQNEAQ (reference sequence). The CDR3 sequence is 12 residues long. The DNA for the CDR3 is TGTGCCAGCAGCTTATTCGGCTACGAACAGTACTTC. Translation gives CASSLFGYEQYF. Together with reference TRBV7-9 and TRBJ2-7, the CDR3 gives the full variable domain: DTGVSQNPRHKITKRGQNVTFRCDPISEHNRLYWYRQTLGQGPEFLTYFQNEAQLEKSRLLSDRFSAERPKGSFSTLEIQRTEQGDSAMYLCASSLFGYEQYFGPGTRLTVT.

The J gene is TRBJ2-1, the V gene TRBV5-8, with D tentatively TRBD1 (5 bases). V shed 0 bases and J shed 8 bases, with 12 bases lying between them. This CDR3 contains 14 residues. Germline CDR1 SGHTS, CDR2 YDEGEE. CDR3 protein: CASSLVSRVHEQFF. In DNA, the CDR3 is TGTGCCAGCAGCTTGGTTAGCAGGGTCCATGAGCAGTTCTTC.

The rearrangement uses TRBV3-1 (or the pseudogene TRBV3-2) and TRBJ1-2; D gene ambiguous. V gave up 2 bases and J gave up 4 bases, with 14 bases separating them. In germline, CDR1 is LGHDT, CDR2 YNNKEL (reference sequence). The CDR3 has 15 amino acids. CDR3 bases: TGTGCCAGCAGCCAACTCGAGCCACCGGTCTATGGCTACACCTTC. Its protein product is CASSQLEPPVYGYTF.

The chain is built from TRBV29-1 and TRBJ1-2; 7 bases line up with TRBD1. The CDR3 has 13 amino acids. J gave up 8 bases and V 3 bases, and 9 bases lay outside the gene matches. The germline gives CDR1 SQVTM, CDR2 ANQGSEA. CDR3 sequence: CSVEQTGPRGYTF. The CDR3 DNA reads TGCAGCGTTGAGCAGACAGGGCCGAGAGGCTACACCTTC.

This clone showed up just once. V and J are TRBV7-2 and TRBJ2-2; the D gene is possibly TRBD1 (6 bases). Trimming took 5 bases from V and 7 from J, leaving 14 bases between them. CDR1 is SGHTA and CDR2 is FQGNSA in the germline V gene. CDR3 length equals 14 residues. The CDR3 loop is CASSKGTSVGELFF. CDR3 in DNA: TGTGCCAGCAGCAAGGGGACAAGTGTCGGGGAGCTGTTTTTT.

The CDR3 loop reads CASSQEGREDTQYF. CDR3 sequence (DNA): TGCGCCAGCAGCCAAGAAGGGCGGGAGGATACGCAGTATTTT. This chain links TRBV4-1 with TRBJ2-3; TRBD2 agrees at 7 bases. This CDR3 spans 14 amino acids. The V and J ends lost 0 bases and 6 bases, in that order; junction bases with no gene match: 3. Germline assignment: CDR1 MGHRA and CDR2 YSYEKL.

This clone was counted a single time. The gene calls are TRBV7-9 and TRBJ2-1; 8 bases are a match to TRBD2. V was clipped by 7 bases and J by 3 bases; unmatched bases: 5. The CDR3 consists of 14 residues. Per germline, CDR1 SEHNR and CDR2 FQNEAQ (reference sequence). The CDR3 DNA follows: TGTGCCAGCAATACGGGAGGGGGCTACAATGAGCAGTTCTTC. Encoded protein: CASNTGGGYNEQFF.

The chain links TRBV7-3 to TRBJ2-2; the match to TRBD1 covers 9 bases. Germline V CDR1 and CDR2: SGHTA, FQGTGA. The CDR3 sequence is 15 residues long. The V and J ends lost 7 bases and 6 bases, in that order; junction bases with no gene match: 9. The CDR3 region is CASTKGGQGAGELFF. DNA for the CDR3: TGTGCCAGCACCAAGGGGGGACAGGGAGCCGGGGAGCTGTTTTTT.

CDR3 sequence (DNA): TGTGCCAGCAGCTTAATGGGGGGAGTCGGCACTGAAGCTTTCTTT. Its protein product is CASSLMGGVGTEAFF. This rearrangement joins TRBV7-9 to TRBJ1-1; D is possibly TRBD1 (5 bases). This CDR3 region has 15 residues. Trimming removed 2 bases from V and 4 bases from J, with 14 bases in between. Per germline, CDR1 SEHNR and CDR2 FQNEAQ (reference sequence).

This clone was seen a few times. The chain carries TRBV27 and TRBJ1-2; TRBD1 might be the D (5 bases). From germline, CDR1 is MNHEY and CDR2 SMNVEV (reference sequence). The CDR3 has 14 residues. The V and J ends lost 2 bases and 4 bases respectively, with 11 bases between them. CDR3 in amino acids: CASSLRAGSYGYTF. CDR3 nucleotides: TGTGCCAGCAGTTTAAGGGCAGGGAGCTATGGCTACACCTTC.

The V gene is TRBV11-2, the J gene TRBJ2-5; 8 bases agree with TRBD2. V lost 2 bases, J lost 4 bases, and 3 bases stayed unmatched. The CDR3 extends over 14 amino acids. CDR1 SGHAT and CDR2 FQNNGV come from the germline V gene. CDR3 in amino acids: CASSLPGGVETQYF. CDR3 nucleotides: TGTGCCAGCAGCTTACCGGGGGGGGTAGAGACCCAGTACTTC.

J is TRBJ2-7 and V is TRBV7-2; D gene ambiguous. Germline-derived CDR1 and CDR2 are SGHTA and FQGNSA. The V end was cut by 1 base, the J end by 0 bases, with 7 bases between. This CDR3 region has 14 residues. The CDR3 DNA sequence: TGTGCCAGCAGCTTAGTCCCCCCCTCCTACGAGCAGTACTTC. This encodes CASSLVPPSYEQYF.

In nucleotides, the CDR3 is TGTGCCAGCAGCTCTCAGGGGATTAACACCGGGGAGCTGTTTTTT. Its translation: CASSSQGINTGELFF. The chain employs TRBV7-2 and TRBJ2-2, with a possible D match to TRBD1 (6 bases). The CDR3 extends over 15 amino acids. The ends were cut back, 4 bases at V and 2 bases at J, with 11 bases in the middle. Germline-derived CDR1 and CDR2 are SGHTA and FQGNSA.